This TCR beta chain is drawn from a study of cytomegalovirus exposure and HLA in healthy donors. Background on the study: Among about 179 million T cells, an earlier analysis found roughly 100 million unique TCR beta sequences.

13 Jbeta primers and 60 Vbeta primers were used for the PCR. TCRdb keeps only in-frame clones here, not all; method: immunoSEQ multiplex PCR. The sample contains some 160,000 clones, around 73% of which appear only once. Details on this clone: Its antigen is still unknown.

Study-wide results and caveats: In vitro work confirmed that a few CMV-associated chains recognize CMV antigens. Among TCR beta chains, those listed as cytomegalovirus-associated numbered about 150.

Trimming removed 0 bases from V and 4 bases from J, with 13 bases in between. This CDR3 has 16 amino acids. Germline assignment: CDR1 LGHNA and CDR2 YSLEER. This sequence joins TRBV4-3 and TRBJ2-1; D gene unclear. Sequencing was done on a sample of PBMCs. The origin of this receptor is a male donor in good health and CMV-seronegative. The CDR3 nucleotides read TGCGCCAGCAGCCAAGATCAGGCGAGCCAGTACAATGAGCAGTTCTTC. It encodes CASSQDQASQYNEQFF.